The rows below give T cell receptor beta chains drawn from one sample of a study of blood T cell repertoires in COVID-19. Sequencing used immunoSEQ multiplex PCR; TCRdb keeps in-frame clones, though not all of them. Of 200,000 to 250,000 clones in the sample, approximately 89% were seen once. The material sequenced was PBMCs or T cells enriched from blood (not recorded which). The receptors here all came from a woman younger than 45 who had been exposed to COVID-19. Each CDR3 is given with its conserved first and last residue. D genes are given only for firm matches. Not all rows give a size; the values are once, few, many and, for expanded clones, a class.

CDR3 DNA: TGTGCCAGCAGCCCGGGGACAGCAGGCACAGATACGCAGTATTTT; CDR3 protein: CASSPGTAGTDTQYF; clone size: .; J gene: TRBJ2-3; V gene: TRBV3-1/TRBV3-2; D gene: TRBD1
CDR3 DNA: TGTGCCAGCAGCTTAGAAGCAGGGGACACTGAAGCTTTCTTT; CDR3 protein: CASSLEAGDTEAFF; clone size: .; J gene: TRBJ1-1; V gene: TRBV11-2; D gene: .
CDR3 DNA: TGTGCCAGCAGCTTAGGGCTCAACAATGAGCAGTTCTTC; CDR3 protein: CASSLGLNNEQFF; clone size: .; J gene: TRBJ2-1; V gene: TRBV11-2; D gene: .
CDR3 DNA: TGTGCCAGCAGTCGGACAGGGGGATCGGTTCAGCCCCAGCATTTT; CDR3 protein: CASSRTGGSVQPQHF; clone size: .; J gene: TRBJ1-5; V gene: TRBV6-5; D gene: TRBD1
CDR3 DNA: TGCGCCAGCAGCGCTTCCGGGACTAGCGGTGAAAAACTGTTTTTT; CDR3 protein: CASSASGTSGEKLFF; clone size: .; J gene: TRBJ1-4; V gene: TRBV5-1; D gene: .
CDR3 DNA: TGCGCCAGCAGCTTGGGGGCAGGGGATGCCTACGAGCAGTACTTC; CDR3 protein: CASSLGAGDAYEQYF; clone size: .; J gene: TRBJ2-7; V gene: TRBV5-1; D gene: .
CDR3 DNA: TGTGCCAGCAGACCCGGGACAGGTCCCTTCTCCTACAATGAGCAGTTCTTC; CDR3 protein: CASRPGTGPFSYNEQFF; clone size: .; J gene: TRBJ2-1; V gene: TRBV5-6; D gene: TRBD1
CDR3 DNA: TGTGCCAGCAGCTTGGGAGGGGGTAATCAGCCCCAGCATTTT; CDR3 protein: CASSLGGGNQPQHF; clone size: .; J gene: TRBJ1-5; V gene: TRBV5-4; D gene: .
CDR3 DNA: TGTGCCAGCAGCGTAGCTCAGGAGGCAGTGACCCAGTACTTC; CDR3 protein: CASSVAQEAVTQYF; clone size: .; J gene: TRBJ2-5; V gene: TRBV9; D gene: .
CDR3 DNA: TGTGCCAGCAGCCACTTTAGCGGGAGGGTCTCCTACGAGCAGTACTTC; CDR3 protein: CASSHFSGRVSYEQYF; clone size: .; J gene: TRBJ2-7; V gene: TRBV3-1/TRBV3-2; D gene: TRBD2
CDR3 DNA: TGTGCCAGCAGCCAAGATGAGAGGGGACAGGGGGTTGGCTACACCTTC; CDR3 protein: CASSQDERGQGVGYTF; clone size: .; J gene: TRBJ1-2; V gene: TRBV4-2; D gene: TRBD1
CDR3 DNA: TGTGCCACCAGTGATTTTGTGGAGGGGGCCGGGCAGTTCTTC; CDR3 protein: CATSDFVEGAGQFF; clone size: .; J gene: TRBJ2-1; V gene: TRBV24-1; D gene: .
CDR3 DNA: TGTGCCAGCTCTACGAGTCAAGGGGAGCTGTTTTTT; CDR3 protein: CASSTSQGELFF; clone size: .; J gene: TRBJ2-2; V gene: TRBV18; D gene: .
CDR3 DNA: TGCGCCAGCAGCCCCCGGACAGGGATGAACACTGAAGCTTTCTTT; CDR3 protein: CASSPRTGMNTEAFF; clone size: once; J gene: TRBJ1-1; V gene: TRBV4-1; D gene: TRBD1
CDR3 DNA: TGTGCCAGCAGCCCGGAGTATAACTATGGCTACACCTTC; CDR3 protein: CASSPEYNYGYTF; clone size: .; J gene: TRBJ1-2; V gene: TRBV7-9; D gene: .
CDR3 DNA: TGTGCCAGCAGCGTATATGGCACCTCGAACACTGAAGCTTTCTTT; CDR3 protein: CASSVYGTSNTEAFF; clone size: few; J gene: TRBJ1-1; V gene: TRBV9; D gene: .
CDR3 DNA: TGTGCCAGCAGTGAATCGAGTTTTCGGGGTAAACTGTTTTTT; CDR3 protein: CASSESSFRGKLFF; clone size: .; J gene: TRBJ1-4; V gene: TRBV6-1; D gene: .
CDR3 DNA: TGTGCCAGCAGATCCGCGGGACAGGGGAATGAGCAGTTCTTC; CDR3 protein: CASRSAGQGNEQFF; clone size: .; J gene: TRBJ2-1; V gene: TRBV2; D gene: TRBD1
CDR3 DNA: TGCGCCAGCAGCCTAGCGGGAACCCGACACAATGAGCAGTTCTTC; CDR3 protein: CASSLAGTRHNEQFF; clone size: .; J gene: TRBJ2-1; V gene: TRBV5-1; D gene: TRBD2
CDR3 DNA: TGCAGCGTTGAAGAGTGGGGACAGGGGGGCCAATCCTACAATGAGCAGTTCTTC; CDR3 protein: CSVEEWGQGGQSYNEQFF; clone size: .; J gene: TRBJ2-1; V gene: TRBV29-1; D gene: TRBD1
CDR3 DNA: TGTGCCAGCAGCTTGGGAGTAGCGGGAGGGTACAATGAGCAGTTCTTC; CDR3 protein: CASSLGVAGGYNEQFF; clone size: few; J gene: TRBJ2-1; V gene: TRBV5-4; D gene: TRBD2
CDR3 DNA: TGTGCCAGCAGTGGGCAGGCCACTCAGCCCCAGCATTTT; CDR3 protein: CASSGQATQPQHF; clone size: .; J gene: TRBJ1-5; V gene: TRBV2; D gene: .
CDR3 DNA: TGCGCCAGCAGCTTGGCCGTAGCGGGAGACAACAATGAGCAGTTCTTC; CDR3 protein: CASSLAVAGDNNEQFF; clone size: .; J gene: TRBJ2-1; V gene: TRBV5-1; D gene: TRBD2
CDR3 DNA: TGTGCCAGCAGTTTTCCAGCCGGGGAGCTGTTTTTT; CDR3 protein: CASSFPAGELFF; clone size: .; J gene: TRBJ2-2; V gene: TRBV12-3/TRBV12-4; D gene: .
CDR3 DNA: TGTGCCTGGAGTTTGGGTCAGGTCCCTCAGCCCCAGCATTTT; CDR3 protein: CAWSLGQVPQPQHF; clone size: .; J gene: TRBJ1-5; V gene: TRBV30; D gene: .
CDR3 DNA: TGTGCCACCAGTGACCCCTCACTAGCGGGTTCCTACAATGAGCAGTTCTTC; CDR3 protein: CATSDPSLAGSYNEQFF; clone size: .; J gene: TRBJ2-1; V gene: TRBV24-1; D gene: TRBD2
CDR3 DNA: TGTGCCAGCAGCCCTCTAGCGGGAGGGCCGGGAGATACGCAGTATTTT; CDR3 protein: CASSPLAGGPGDTQYF; clone size: .; J gene: TRBJ2-3; V gene: TRBV5-6; D gene: TRBD2
CDR3 DNA: TGTGCCACCAAGCTGGGAGGAGACTATGGCTACACCTTC; CDR3 protein: CATKLGGDYGYTF; clone size: .; J gene: TRBJ1-2; V gene: TRBV7-9; D gene: .
CDR3 DNA: TGTGCCAGCAGTCCGGGGGGACAGGGTTTTTATAATTCACCCCTCCACTTT; CDR3 protein: CASSPGGQGFYNSPLHF; clone size: .; J gene: TRBJ1-6; V gene: TRBV28; D gene: TRBD1
CDR3 DNA: TGTGCCATCAGTGATCGCGGACAGGCAAATTCACCCCTCCACTTT; CDR3 protein: CAISDRGQANSPLHF; clone size: .; J gene: TRBJ1-6; V gene: TRBV10-3; D gene: TRBD1
CDR3 DNA: TGTGCCAGTAGTCTCCGGGACATGCGACCCTTGGGGCAGTACTTC; CDR3 protein: CASSLRDMRPLGQYF; clone size: .; J gene: TRBJ2-7; V gene: TRBV19; D gene: .
CDR3 DNA: TGTGCCAGCAGTGATTCACAGCGGGAGGGCCGAGACAATGAGCAGTTCTTC; CDR3 protein: CASSDSQREGRDNEQFF; clone size: .; J gene: TRBJ2-1; V gene: TRBV6-1; D gene: TRBD2
CDR3 DNA: TGTGCCTGGAGGGACTACAGGGAGCAGTTCTTC; CDR3 protein: CAWRDYREQFF; clone size: .; J gene: TRBJ2-1; V gene: TRBV30; D gene: .
CDR3 DNA: TGTGCCAGCAGTTTAAGGGGGACTAGCGGGTACTACGAGCAGTACTTC; CDR3 protein: CASSLRGTSGYYEQYF; clone size: .; J gene: TRBJ2-7; V gene: TRBV27; D gene: TRBD2
CDR3 DNA: TGTGCCAGCAGCCTTGGGACTAGCGAAAGGAGCTCCTACAATGAGCAGTTCTTC; CDR3 protein: CASSLGTSERSSYNEQFF; clone size: .; J gene: TRBJ2-1; V gene: TRBV21-1; D gene: .
CDR3 DNA: TGTGCCAGCAGCCAGCGGGAGAGGCCTGAGCAGTTCTTC; CDR3 protein: CASSQRERPEQFF; clone size: once; J gene: TRBJ2-1; V gene: TRBV4-2; D gene: TRBD2
CDR3 DNA: TGTGCCAGCAGCACAGGAACGAATCAGCCCCAGCATTTT; CDR3 protein: CASSTGTNQPQHF; clone size: .; J gene: TRBJ1-5; V gene: TRBV11-2; D gene: .
CDR3 DNA: TGTGCCAGCAGTCCGACAGGGATGAGGGGTAATGAGCAGTTCTTC; CDR3 protein: CASSPTGMRGNEQFF; clone size: once; J gene: TRBJ2-1; V gene: TRBV2; D gene: TRBD1
CDR3 DNA: TGTGCCACCAGTGACACAAGCGGGAGGGTTGTCAATGAGCAGTTCTTC; CDR3 protein: CATSDTSGRVVNEQFF; clone size: .; J gene: TRBJ2-1; V gene: TRBV24-1; D gene: TRBD2
CDR3 DNA: TGTGCCAGCAGCAAGGCCCTGCGGAGTTCCTACGAGCAGTACTTC; CDR3 protein: CASSKALRSSYEQYF; clone size: .; J gene: TRBJ2-7; V gene: TRBV21-1; D gene: .
CDR3 DNA: TGTGCCAGCACAGGCCTACCCGGAGGGAATGAGCAGTTCTTC; CDR3 protein: CASTGLPGGNEQFF; clone size: .; J gene: TRBJ2-1; V gene: TRBV2; D gene: .
CDR3 DNA: TGTGCCACCCGTCAGGGGAGCTCTGGAAACACCATATATTTT; CDR3 protein: CATRQGSSGNTIYF; clone size: .; J gene: TRBJ1-3; V gene: TRBV6-5; D gene: .
CDR3 DNA: TGTGCCAGTAGTTACAGGGTGGGGACTGGGGCCAACGTCCTGACTTTC; CDR3 protein: CASSYRVGTGANVLTF; clone size: .; J gene: TRBJ2-6; V gene: TRBV19; D gene: .
CDR3 DNA: TGTGCATTGGACAGGGGAGGGGGAAACACCATATATTTT; CDR3 protein: CALDRGGGNTIYF; clone size: .; J gene: TRBJ1-3; V gene: TRBV30; D gene: TRBD1
CDR3 DNA: TGTGCCAGCAGTTACGCGATGGCTAGCGGGAGTCTTGAGCAGTTCTTC; CDR3 protein: CASSYAMASGSLEQFF; clone size: once; J gene: TRBJ2-1; V gene: TRBV6-5; D gene: TRBD2
CDR3 DNA: TGTGCCAGCAGTTACTCCGAACCGACAGGGTTCAATGAGCAGTTCTTC; CDR3 protein: CASSYSEPTGFNEQFF; clone size: .; J gene: TRBJ2-1; V gene: TRBV6-5; D gene: TRBD1
CDR3 DNA: TGTGCCAGCAGCTTAGGGGGGTTGGCGGGACGCTCCTACGAGCAGTACTTC; CDR3 protein: CASSLGGLAGRSYEQYF; clone size: .; J gene: TRBJ2-7; V gene: TRBV7-9; D gene: .
CDR3 DNA: TGTGCCAGCAGCCAAGATTTGAGTGATGGCTACACCTTC; CDR3 protein: CASSQDLSDGYTF; clone size: .; J gene: TRBJ1-2; V gene: TRBV4-2; D gene: .
CDR3 DNA: TGTGCCTTCACCCCCGGACAGGCCCCGAGCTCCTATAATTCACCCCTCCACTTT; CDR3 protein: CAFTPGQAPSSYNSPLHF; clone size: .; J gene: TRBJ1-6; V gene: TRBV30; D gene: TRBD1
CDR3 DNA: TGTGCTAGTTTAGCACCCACGGGTCCTGCGAACACCGGGGAGCTGTTTTTT; CDR3 protein: CASLAPTGPANTGELFF; clone size: .; J gene: TRBJ2-2; V gene: TRBV12-5; D gene: .
CDR3 DNA: TGTGCCAGCAGCAGGACAGAGGCGTATGGCTACACCTTC; CDR3 protein: CASSRTEAYGYTF; clone size: .; J gene: TRBJ1-2; V gene: TRBV6-5; D gene: .
CDR3 DNA: TGTGCCAGCAGCCCAGGGCTCTACGAGCAGTACTTC; CDR3 protein: CASSPGLYEQYF; clone size: .; J gene: TRBJ2-7; V gene: TRBV5-6; D gene: .
CDR3 DNA: TGCGCCAGCAGCTTGGGGGCCCGGGAGAATGGCTACACCTTC; CDR3 protein: CASSLGARENGYTF; clone size: .; J gene: TRBJ1-2; V gene: TRBV5-1; D gene: .
CDR3 DNA: TGTGCCAGCAGCTTGAGCGGGAGAGGTACCGGGGAGCTGTTTTTT; CDR3 protein: CASSLSGRGTGELFF; clone size: .; J gene: TRBJ2-2; V gene: TRBV5-4; D gene: TRBD2
CDR3 DNA: TGTGCCAGCAGTGAAGCGACAGAAACCCAGTACTTC; CDR3 protein: CASSEATETQYF; clone size: .; J gene: TRBJ2-5; V gene: TRBV2; D gene: .